This TCR beta chain was retrieved from a study of T-cell memory formation after mild COVID-19. General observations from the study: Some clones that responded turned up in pre-infection memory, which suggests that cross-reactive memory joined in.

This CDR3 is built from 14 residues. V lost 4 bases to trimming and J lost 1 base, with 11 bases between them. CDR1 is SGDLS and CDR2 is YYNGEE in the germline V gene. TCRdb ran MiXCR on the 5' RACE reads and lists one entry per CDR3 protein. Of about 100,000 distinct CDR3 sequences in the sample, around 10% were seen once. A note on this clonotype: What it binds is not known.

This TCR came from a man younger than 30 who had mild COVID-19 (a few samples of this study predate the infection). Cell type and time point are not known. Input material: PBMCs or a T cell subset sorted from them (not recorded which). The chain couples TRBV9 to TRBJ1-1; the D is unclear. CDR3 nucleotide sequence: TGTGCCAGCAGCCTACCGGGTGCGAACACTGAAGCTTTCTTT. It translates to CASSLPGANTEAFF.